This entry describes one T cell receptor beta chain. Its antigen is undetermined. Assay: immunoSEQ multiplex PCR; the TCRdb copy retains only in-frame clones and omits some. The sample has about 26,000 clones, around 80% seen once. This record comes from a study of somatic mutations in cytotoxic T cells in rheumatoid arthritis. For the study at large: Certain T-cell populations stained with V beta antibodies were FACS-sorted to nearly 100% purity, and V beta1+ cells were TCRB-sequenced. Findings and caveats of the study: Each of about an eighth of the roughly 60 patients had a largest CD8+ clone that made up more than 20% of CD8+ cells. Only rheumatoid arthritis patients, not healthy controls, showed CD8+ clonality increasing with age.

V was clipped by 0 bases and J by 4 bases, with 8 bases between them. The CDR3 has 14 residues. The germline V gene has CDR1 SGHDT and CDR2 YYEEEE. The source is a man aged 45 to 65 in good health. The sample consisted of CD8+ T cells sorted from blood. The rearrangement uses TRBV5-6 and TRBJ1-5; no clear D gene. The CDR3 bases are TGTGCCAGCAGCTTGGATAAGGGAAATCAGCCCCAGCATTTT. It codes for CASSLDKGNQPQHF.